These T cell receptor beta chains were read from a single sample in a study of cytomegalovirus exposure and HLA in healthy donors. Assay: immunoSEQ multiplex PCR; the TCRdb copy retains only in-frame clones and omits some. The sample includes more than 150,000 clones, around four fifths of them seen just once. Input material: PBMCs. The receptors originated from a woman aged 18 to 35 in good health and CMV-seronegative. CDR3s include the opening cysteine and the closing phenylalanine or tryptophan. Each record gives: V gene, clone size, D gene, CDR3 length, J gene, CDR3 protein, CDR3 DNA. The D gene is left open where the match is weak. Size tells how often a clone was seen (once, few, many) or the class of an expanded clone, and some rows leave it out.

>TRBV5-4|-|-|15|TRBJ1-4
CASSLRTELSEKLFF
TGTGCCAGCAGCTTACGGACAGAGTTAAGTGAAAAACTGTTTTTT
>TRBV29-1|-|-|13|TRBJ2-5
CSVGVGGGETQYF
TGCAGCGTTGGTGTGGGGGGAGGCGAGACCCAGTACTTC
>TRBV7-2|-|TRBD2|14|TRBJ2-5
CASSLVGGEETQYF
TGTGCCAGCAGCTTAGTCGGGGGGGAGGAGACCCAGTACTTC
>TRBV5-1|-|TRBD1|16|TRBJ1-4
CASSLDFQGVKVKLFF
TGCGCCAGCAGCTTGGACTTTCAGGGGGTGAAGGTAAAACTGTTTTTT
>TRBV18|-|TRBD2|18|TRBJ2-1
CASSPGTSTNLGYNEQFF
TGTGCCAGCTCACCAGGGACTAGCACAAACCTGGGGTACAATGAGCAGTTCTTC
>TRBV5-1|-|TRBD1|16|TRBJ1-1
CASSFLATGGVTEAFF
TGCGCCAGCAGCTTTCTGGCGACAGGGGGGGTTACTGAAGCTTTCTTT
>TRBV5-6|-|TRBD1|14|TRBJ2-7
CASSPGQGAYEQYF
TGTGCCAGCAGCCCGGGACAGGGGGCCTACGAGCAGTACTTC
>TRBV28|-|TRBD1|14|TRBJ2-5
CASSGQGRGETQYF
TGTGCCAGCAGTGGACAGGGGAGGGGAGAGACCCAGTACTTC
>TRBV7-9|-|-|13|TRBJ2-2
CASSKETDGELFF
TGTGCCAGCAGCAAAGAGACTGACGGGGAGCTGTTTTTT
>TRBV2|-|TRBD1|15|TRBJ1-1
CASSEVGQGNTEAFF
TGTGCCAGCAGTGAAGTGGGACAGGGGAACACTGAAGCTTTCTTT
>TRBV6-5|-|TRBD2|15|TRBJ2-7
CASSSRPTSGSLQYF
TGTGCCAGCAGTTCCCGACCGACTAGCGGGAGCTTGCAGTACTTC
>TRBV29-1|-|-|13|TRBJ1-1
CSVERVADTEAFF
TGCAGCGTTGAGAGGGTGGCGGACACTGAAGCTTTCTTT
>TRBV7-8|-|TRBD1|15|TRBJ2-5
CASSLAGTGQETQYF
TGTGCCAGCAGCTTAGCCGGGACAGGACAAGAGACCCAGTACTTC
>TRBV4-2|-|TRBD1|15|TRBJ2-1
CASNPGTGSYNEQFF
TGTGCCAGCAACCCCGGGACAGGCTCCTACAATGAGCAGTTCTTC
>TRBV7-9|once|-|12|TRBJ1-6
CSSTWGGSPLHF
TGTTCCAGCACCTGGGGGGGCTCACCCCTCCACTTT
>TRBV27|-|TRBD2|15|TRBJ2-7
CASSAGLAVPGEQYF
TGTGCCAGCAGTGCGGGACTAGCGGTACCCGGCGAGCAGTACTTC
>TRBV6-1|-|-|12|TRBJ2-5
CASSGSEETQYF
TGTGCCAGCAGTGGTTCAGAAGAGACCCAGTACTTC
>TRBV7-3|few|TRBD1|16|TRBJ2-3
CASSSAPGTGGDTQYF
TGTGCCAGCAGCTCAGCCCCCGGGACAGGGGGAGATACGCAGTATTTT
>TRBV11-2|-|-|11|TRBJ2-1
CASSPGGRQFF
TGTGCCAGCAGCCCCGGAGGGCGCCAGTTCTTC
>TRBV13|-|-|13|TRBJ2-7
CASSSTRAYEQYF
TGTGCCAGCAGCTCCACGCGGGCCTACGAGCAGTACTTC
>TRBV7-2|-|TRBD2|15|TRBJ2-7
CASSAGTSKSYEQYF
TGTGCCAGCAGCGCCGGGACTAGCAAATCATACGAGCAGTACTTC
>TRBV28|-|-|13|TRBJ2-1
CASSQTYSAEQFF
TGTGCCAGCAGCCAAACTTATAGCGCCGAGCAGTTCTTC
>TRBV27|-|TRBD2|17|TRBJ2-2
CASSLPIAGRATGELFF
TGTGCCAGCAGTTTACCAATAGCGGGAAGGGCGACCGGGGAGCTGTTTTTT
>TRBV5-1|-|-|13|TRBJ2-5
CASSFGGEETQYF
TGCGCCAGCAGCTTTGGCGGTGAAGAGACCCAGTACTTC
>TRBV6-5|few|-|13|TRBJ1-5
CASSEQGGQPQHF
TGTGCCAGCAGTGAACAGGGCGGGCAGCCCCAGCATTTT
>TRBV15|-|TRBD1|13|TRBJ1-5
CATSRTGGQPQHF
TGTGCCACCAGCAGGACAGGGGGGCAGCCCCAGCATTTT
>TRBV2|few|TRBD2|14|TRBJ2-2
CASRGGRQTGELFF
TGTGCCAGCCGGGGAGGGCGGCAAACCGGGGAGCTGTTTTTT
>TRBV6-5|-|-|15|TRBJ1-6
CASSRTSSYNSPLHF
TGTGCCAGCAGCCGAACGAGCTCCTATAATTCACCCCTCCACTTT
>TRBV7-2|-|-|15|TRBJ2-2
CASSFRGAHTGELFF
TGTGCCAGCAGCTTCCGGGGGGCTCACACCGGGGAGCTGTTTTTT
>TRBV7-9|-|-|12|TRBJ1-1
CASTAGDGEAFF
TGTGCCAGCACCGCGGGGGACGGTGAAGCTTTCTTT
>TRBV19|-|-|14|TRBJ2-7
CASSFVGGANEQYF
TGTGCCAGTAGTTTCGTTGGGGGGGCTAACGAGCAGTACTTC
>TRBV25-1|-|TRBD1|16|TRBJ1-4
CASSEWTGVTNEKLFF
TGTGCCAGCAGTGAGTGGACAGGGGTGACTAATGAAAAACTGTTTTTT
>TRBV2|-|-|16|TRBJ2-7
CASSESVVREGYEQYF
TGTGCCAGCAGTGAATCTGTCGTCAGGGAAGGGTACGAGCAGTACTTC
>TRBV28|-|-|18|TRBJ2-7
CASSSRTITDTYGREQYF
TGTGCCAGCAGTTCCCGGACTATAACGGATACCTACGGTCGGGAGCAGTACTTC
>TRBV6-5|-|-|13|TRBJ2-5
CASRQQGQETQYF
TGTGCCAGCAGACAGCAGGGGCAAGAGACCCAGTACTTC
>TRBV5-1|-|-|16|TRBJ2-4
CASSLGTNYAKNIQYF
TGCGCCAGCAGCTTGGGGACTAATTATGCCAAAAACATTCAGTACTTC
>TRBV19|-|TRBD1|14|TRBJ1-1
CASSLQGVNTEAFF
TGTGCCAGTAGTCTGCAGGGGGTGAACACTGAAGCTTTCTTT
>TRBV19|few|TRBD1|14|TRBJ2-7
CASSTGQGTNEQYF
TGTGCCAGTAGTACGGGACAGGGGACGAACGAGCAGTACTTC
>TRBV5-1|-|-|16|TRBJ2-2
CASSLGALAGTGELFF
TGCGCCAGCAGTTTGGGGGCACTTGCGGGGACCGGGGAGCTGTTTTTT
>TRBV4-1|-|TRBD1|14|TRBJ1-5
CASSHDRDNQPQHF
TGCGCCAGCAGCCATGACAGGGATAATCAGCCCCAGCATTTT
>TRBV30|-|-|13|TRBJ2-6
CAWGGPGANVLTF
TGTGCCTGGGGGGGCCCTGGGGCCAACGTCCTGACTTTC
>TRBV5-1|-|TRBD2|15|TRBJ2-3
CASSLSGGYTDTQYF
TGCGCCAGCAGCCTTAGCGGGGGCTACACAGATACGCAGTATTTT
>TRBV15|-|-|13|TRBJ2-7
CATSSTGIYEQYF
TGTGCCACCAGCAGTACAGGGATCTACGAGCAGTACTTC
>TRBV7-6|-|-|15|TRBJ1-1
CASSVDPGITTEAFF
TGTGCCAGCAGCGTAGATCCAGGGATCACCACTGAAGCTTTCTTT
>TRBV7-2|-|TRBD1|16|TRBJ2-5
CASSLQGAALRETQYF
TGTGCCAGCAGCTTACAGGGGGCCGCACTTCGGGAGACCCAGTACTTC
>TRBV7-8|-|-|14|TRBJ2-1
CASSLVGLGNEQFF
TGTGCCAGCAGCTTAGTCGGACTGGGGAATGAGCAGTTCTTC
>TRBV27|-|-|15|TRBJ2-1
CASSPLAPQGNEQFF
TGTGCCAGCAGCCCTCTAGCGCCTCAGGGTAATGAGCAGTTCTTC
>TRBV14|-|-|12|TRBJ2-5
CASSLIAETQYF
TGTGCCAGCAGCCTCATCGCGGAGACCCAGTACTTC
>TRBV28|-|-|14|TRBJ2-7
CASSLSAIIYEQYF
TGTGCCAGCAGTTTAAGCGCCATCATTTACGAGCAGTACTTC
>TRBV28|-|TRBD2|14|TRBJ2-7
CASSFIAGAYEQYF
TGTGCCAGCAGTTTTATAGCGGGGGCTTACGAGCAGTACTTC
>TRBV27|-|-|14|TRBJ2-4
CASSLRRAQNIQYF
TGTGCCAGCAGTTTAAGGAGGGCCCAAAACATTCAGTACTTC
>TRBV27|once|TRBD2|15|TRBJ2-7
CASSPTSGEGYEQYF
TGTGCCAGCAGTCCCACTAGCGGTGAGGGTTACGAGCAGTACTTC
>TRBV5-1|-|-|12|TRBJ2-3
CASSLAADTQYF
TGCGCCAGCAGCTTGGCCGCGGATACGCAGTATTTT
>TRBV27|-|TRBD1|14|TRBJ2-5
CASSWTGGEETQYF
TGTGCCAGCAGTTGGACAGGGGGCGAGGAGACCCAGTACTTC
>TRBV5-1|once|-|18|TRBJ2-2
CASSFWAGEGLSHGELFF
TGCGCCAGCAGCTTCTGGGCAGGGGAAGGTTTGTCTCACGGGGAGCTGTTTTTT
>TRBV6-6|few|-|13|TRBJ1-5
CASIGEWGQPQHF
TGTGCCAGCATCGGGGAGTGGGGTCAGCCCCAGCATTTT
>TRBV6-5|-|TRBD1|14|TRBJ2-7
CASSYGTGPVEQYF
TGTGCCAGCAGTTACGGGACAGGTCCAGTCGAGCAGTACTTC
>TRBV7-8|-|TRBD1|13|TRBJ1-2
CASSPTGDYGYTF
TGTGCCAGCAGCCCGACAGGGGATTATGGCTACACCTTC
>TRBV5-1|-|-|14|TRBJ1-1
CASSLTVMNTEAFF
TGCGCCAGCAGCTTGACAGTAATGAACACTGAAGCTTTCTTT